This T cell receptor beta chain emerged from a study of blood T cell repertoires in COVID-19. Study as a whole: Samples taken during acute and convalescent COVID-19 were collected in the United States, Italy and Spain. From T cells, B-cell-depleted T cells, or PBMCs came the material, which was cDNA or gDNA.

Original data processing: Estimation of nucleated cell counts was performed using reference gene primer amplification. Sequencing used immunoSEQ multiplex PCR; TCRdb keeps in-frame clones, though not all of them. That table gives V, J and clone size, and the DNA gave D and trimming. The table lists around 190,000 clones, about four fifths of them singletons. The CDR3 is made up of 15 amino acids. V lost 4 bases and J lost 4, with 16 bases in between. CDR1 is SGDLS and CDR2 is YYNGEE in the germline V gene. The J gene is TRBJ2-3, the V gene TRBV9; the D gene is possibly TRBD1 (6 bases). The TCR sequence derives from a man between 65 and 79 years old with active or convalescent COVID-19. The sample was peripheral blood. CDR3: CASSPGQNTADTQYF. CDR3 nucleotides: TGTGCCAGCAGCCCCGGACAGAACACCGCAGATACGCAGTATTTT.